One TCR beta chain is described in this entry. Its antigen remains unidentified. Total RNA was isolated from each sample in quantities of at least 6 micrograms. The data originate from a study of blood T cells in healthy people across ages. General study points: PBMCs left unsorted prevented a conclusive naive versus antigen-experienced comparison. The study regarded diversity estimates from one million T cells as underestimates.

Through a sample-barcoded 5' primer and a J-beta primer mix, a second PCR was run for roughly 7 to 12 cycles. Each of the cDNA molecules was tagged by a template-switch adaptor with 12 random nucleotides. Each CDR3 protein is one row after TCRdb ran MiXCR on the 5' RACE reads. The table records fewer than 1 million distinct CDR3 sequences, under 45% of them present only once. The receptor was derived from a man aged 55-75 years in good health. Sequences were obtained from blood.

This chain's CDR3 is CASRIQGAVDEQYF. The CDR3 region has the DNA TGTGCCAGCAGGATCCAGGGGGCTGTGGACGAGCAGTACTTC. The gene calls are TRBV7-2 and TRBJ2-7; 8 bases agree with TRBD1. The CDR3 is 14 amino acids. Germline lookup yields CDR1 SGHTA and CDR2 FQGNSA. The V and J ends lost 6 bases and 5 bases, in that order; junction bases with no gene match: 9.